What follows describes a single T cell receptor (beta chain). This CDR3 comprises 15 residues. The junction had 7 bases not matched to a gene; V was cut back by 6 bases and J by 8 bases. CDR1 and CDR2 (germline): SQVTM, ANQGSEA. This entry is derived from a study of blood T cell repertoires in COVID-19. Study information: Sites across the United States, Italy and Spain contributed samples from acute and convalescent COVID-19.

Authors' processing steps: Amplification from reference gene primers served as the basis for estimated nucleated cell counts. TCRdb keeps only in-frame clones here, not all; method: immunoSEQ multiplex PCR. V and J calls and clone size are as listed in that table; D and trimming were resolved from the DNA. The sample has about 69,000 clones; 79% are singletons. Sequencing input: peripheral blood. The chain recombines TRBV29-1 with TRBJ2-1; 16 nucleotides agree with TRBD2. The clonotype was recovered from a man aged 55 to 70 with acute or convalescent COVID-19. The CDR3 reads CSVRGTSGGADEQFF. The CDR3, as DNA: TGCAGCGTAAGAGGGACTAGCGGGGGGGCAGATGAGCAGTTCTTC.